The source of this T cell receptor beta chain is a study of breast tumors, draining lymph nodes, adjacent tissues. The length of the CDR3 is 15 residues. Trimming took 7 bases from V and 4 from J; bases not matched to a gene: 10. This clonotype was seen repeatedly, ten times or more. TCRdb reanalysed the multiplex PCR reads using MiXCR and keeps one entry per CDR3 protein. The sample consists of about 22,000 distinct CDR3 sequences, under 75% of them appearing once. The sequence was collected from a female donor with breast cancer. Some clones in this sample may be carry-over from other donors' samples. The sequenced sample was breast tumor tissue. This rearrangement joins TRBV12-3 or TRBV12-4 to TRBJ2-5; TRBD2 agrees at 9 bases. The CDR3 here is CASNQAGGLGETQYF. The CDR3 region has the DNA TGTGCCAGCAACCAAGCGGGGGGCCTGGGAGAGACCCAGTACTTC.